What follows is one TCR beta chain and its context. Its matching antigen is unknown. Measured with immunoSEQ multiplex PCR; TCRdb has only the in-frame clones, and not every one. The sample gives 100,000 to 150,000 clones, about 88% of which show up once; approximately 1.5% is in the top ten. V lost 0 bases, J lost 0 bases, and 8 bases stayed unmatched. The germline gives CDR1 LNHNV, CDR2 YYDKDF (reference sequence). The CDR3 totals 18 residues. The data belong to a study of cytomegalovirus exposure and HLA in healthy donors. Regarding the study as a whole: The listing of 150 or so TCR beta chains classed them as cytomegalovirus-associated. In a later analysis, first-cohort TCR clusters were found to tend to co-occur in the roughly 120 validation repertoires.

Sequencing used PBMCs. This sequence was found in a man aged 30 to 39 in good health and CMV-seronegative. The chain joins TRBV15 to TRBJ2-1; 7 bases align to TRBD2. The CDR3 protein is CATSRDPGGDSSYNEQFF. CDR3 sequence (DNA): TGTGCCACCAGCAGAGATCCGGGGGGAGATAGCTCCTACAATGAGCAGTTCTTC.